This TCR beta chain was found in a study of beta chain features in type 1 diabetes. Isolated RNA was reverse transcribed in full, so expressed TCRB transcripts were sequenced. Assay used: immunoSEQ multiplex PCR; TCRdb lists only in-frame clones, some missing. The sample includes roughly 290,000 clones, 8% of them seen just once. This clone occurred once. The CDR3 length is 19 residues. The germline gives CDR1 LNHDA, CDR2 SQIVND (reference sequence). Unmatched junction bases numbered 10, after V lost 2 bases and J lost 1 base. The chain combines TRBV19 with TRBJ2-7, with 14 bases lining up with TRBD2. Sequenced sample: central memory CD4+ T cells from blood. This TCR was sampled from a young woman in good health. CDR3 bases: TGTGCCAGTAGTATAAGACTAGCGGGAGGGCCCGGTAGTTCCTACGAGCAGTACTTC. It yields the protein CASSIRLAGGPGSSYEQYF.